A selection of T cell receptor beta chains follows, all from one sample in a study of CD8 T cells in Susac syndrome. In TCRdb, the immunoSEQ multiplex PCR reads were re-called with MiXCR into one record per CDR3 protein. The sample includes about 210,000 distinct CDR3 sequences, about 94% of them seen just once. Sequencing input: CD4+ T cells from PBMCs. Receptor source: a human donor with Susac syndrome. CDR3s include the opening cysteine and the closing phenylalanine or tryptophan. The D gene is left open where the match is weak. Clone size is given for some rows only: seen once, a few or many times, or a class if the clone is expanded.

TRBV9	-	-	TRBJ1-6	TGTGCCAGCAGCGTAGAGCCAGCTCGTAATTCACCCCTCCACTTT	CASSVEPARNSPLHF
TRBV12-3/TRBV12-4	-	few	TRBJ2-5	TGTGCCAGCAGTTCAGGGTTAGAGACCCAGTACTTC	CASSSGLETQYF
TRBV9	-	-	TRBJ2-3	TGTGCCAGCAGCGTAGCTAGGGGGGGCACAGATACGCAGTATTTT	CASSVARGGTDTQYF
TRBV11-3	-	-	TRBJ2-5	TGTGCCAGCAGCTTGACAGCCCAAGAGACCCAGTACTTC	CASSLTAQETQYF
TRBV9	-	-	TRBJ2-3	TGTGCCAGCAGCGTAGTTGGGTGGGCGCCCACAGATACGCAGTATTTT	CASSVVGWAPTDTQYF
TRBV27	-	-	TRBJ2-5	TGTGCCAGCCGCCCCAGGGGATTTGAGGAGACCCAGTACTTC	CASRPRGFEETQYF
TRBV12-3/TRBV12-4	-	-	TRBJ1-2	TGTGCCAGCAGTTTAGGGCAGCAAGCTAACTATGGCTACACCTTC	CASSLGQQANYGYTF
TRBV6-1	-	-	TRBJ1-1	TGTGCCAGCAGGTTCAGTTCGCGAGACGAAGCTTTCTTT	CASRFSSRDEAFF
TRBV20-1	TRBD1	-	TRBJ2-1	TGCAGTGCAAAGGGACAGGTCGGTCCGGAGTTCTTC	CSAKGQVGPEFF
TRBV20-1	TRBD2	-	TRBJ2-7	TGCAGTGCTAGAGACCTCACTAGCGGGGGTCCGTACTACGAGCAGTACTTC	CSARDLTSGGPYYEQYF
TRBV11-3	-	-	TRBJ2-5	TGTGCCAGCAGCTTCATTGTGGGGGTTCAAGAGACCCAGTACTTC	CASSFIVGVQETQYF
TRBV20-1	TRBD1	-	TRBJ1-4	TGCAGTGCTAGACCTCGGGACAGGGGGCGCGAAAAACTGTTTTTT	CSARPRDRGREKLFF
TRBV15	-	-	TRBJ1-5	TGTGCCACCAGCACGGGTCGAGGCGACGGCAATCAGCCCCAGCATTTT	CATSTGRGDGNQPQHF
TRBV5-6	-	few	TRBJ2-7	TGTGCCAGCAGCTTGACCTTCCGCGAGCAGTACTTC	CASSLTFREQYF
TRBV3-1	TRBD1	-	TRBJ1-2	TGTGCCAGCACCCTGACAGGGGTGGGGTATGGCTACACCTTC	CASTLTGVGYGYTF
TRBV11-3	-	-	TRBJ2-4	TGTGCCAGCAGCTTAGGATCCGATCAGTACTTC	CASSLGSDQYF
TRBV3-1	-	-	TRBJ2-2	TGTGCCAGCAGCCAAGTGAGTCCTCTCGGGGAGCTGTTTTTT	CASSQVSPLGELFF
TRBV6-2/TRBV6-3	-	-	TRBJ1-1	TGTGCCAGCAGTTACACAAGGAAGAACACTGAAGCTTTCTTT	CASSYTRKNTEAFF
TRBV5-1	-	-	TRBJ2-3	TGCGCCAGCAGCTTGCGGCGGCAGACAGATACGCAGTATTTT	CASSLRRQTDTQYF
TRBV20-1	TRBD2	once	TRBJ2-1	TGCAGTGCGGCCGGGACTAGCGGGTACAATGAGCAGTTCTTC	CSAAGTSGYNEQFF
TRBV25-1	-	-	TRBJ2-3	TGTGCCAGCAGTGAGGGCGTAACTAGCACAGATACGCAGTATTTT	CASSEGVTSTDTQYF
TRBV7-2	-	-	TRBJ2-4	TGTGCCAGCTCAATGGCCGTAGCCAAAAACATTCAGTACTTC	CASSMAVAKNIQYF
TRBV11-3	-	-	TRBJ1-1	TGTGCCAGCAGCCCCCGGGAAAGCAGGAACACTGAAGCTTTCTTT	CASSPRESRNTEAFF
TRBV14	-	-	TRBJ2-5	TGTGCCAGCAGCCAATTAGGGGGAGGAGAGACCCAGTACTTC	CASSQLGGGETQYF
TRBV6-5	-	-	TRBJ2-7	TGTGCCAGCAACCGCGGGGAAGAGCAGTACTTC	CASNRGEEQYF
TRBV10-3	TRBD2	-	TRBJ2-3	TGTGCCATCGGAGGGGCAGGGACTAGAGGAGATACGCAGTATTTT	CAIGGAGTRGDTQYF
TRBV6-5	-	-	TRBJ2-5	TGTGCCAGCAGTAGGGGTGTCAGGGACCGAGAGACCCAGTACTTC	CASSRGVRDRETQYF
TRBV30	TRBD1	-	TRBJ1-2	TGTGCCTGGAGCGGACAGGGGGCTGAATTTGGCTATGGCTACACCTTC	CAWSGQGAEFGYGYTF
TRBV4-2	-	-	TRBJ2-3	TGTGCCAGCAGCCCCAATGGGCCTCAGGTGAGAGATACGCAGTATTTT	CASSPNGPQVRDTQYF
TRBV7-2	TRBD1	-	TRBJ2-3	TGTGCCAGCAGCGAGCAATGGGGACAGGTTGTACCAGATACGCAGTATTTT	CASSEQWGQVVPDTQYF
TRBV5-4	TRBD2	once	TRBJ2-1	TGTGCCAGCAGCTACGGGGGGGCATCCTACAATGAGCAGTTCTTC	CASSYGGASYNEQFF
TRBV28	-	-	TRBJ2-5	TGTGCCAGCAGTGCTCCATACAGGCAAGAGACCCAGTACTTC	CASSAPYRQETQYF
TRBV20-1	-	-	TRBJ2-4	TGCAGTGCTAGAGCGGACAACATTCAGTACTTC	CSARADNIQYF
TRBV30	-	-	TRBJ1-1	TGTGCCTGGAGCGCGTATGGAGAAGCTTTCTTT	CAWSAYGEAFF
TRBV7-9	-	-	TRBJ2-1	TGTGCCAGCAGCCCTAGCTATCCCTTCTACAATGAGCAGTTCTTC	CASSPSYPFYNEQFF
TRBV20-1	-	-	TRBJ1-6	TGCAGTGCTAGGTCGGGGGAGGATCGTTCACCCCTCCACTTT	CSARSGEDRSPLHF
TRBV7-8	TRBD1	-	TRBJ2-5	TGTGCCAGCAGCATTAGGGACAGAACCAAAGAGACCCAGTACTTC	CASSIRDRTKETQYF
TRBV6-5	TRBD1	-	TRBJ1-2	TGTGCCAGCAGTCCTACAGGGGAGGCTGACTATGGCTACACCTTC	CASSPTGEADYGYTF
TRBV29-1	-	-	TRBJ2-3	TGCAGCGTTTCAAGGCTGAGCACAGATACGCAGTATTTT	CSVSRLSTDTQYF
TRBV18	-	-	TRBJ2-6	TGTGCCAGCTCACCATTGAGACTCCCCGCGCCTGGGGCCAACGTCCTGACTTTC	CASSPLRLPAPGANVLTF
TRBV25-1	TRBD1	-	TRBJ2-7	TGTGCCAGCAGTGTGGACAGGGGGGTCCACGAGCAGTACTTC	CASSVDRGVHEQYF